The 5 T cell receptor beta chains below come from one sample, sequenced in a study of blood T cell repertoires in COVID-19. Clones were read by immunoSEQ multiplex PCR, and TCRdb kept only the in-frame ones, dropping some. The sample shows about 200,000 clones, around 88% of them seen only once. Sequenced input: peripheral blood. Receptor source: a man aged 18 to 35 with active or convalescent COVID-19.

CDR3 residues: CASSARLSSYNEQFF. Written as DNA, the CDR3 is TGTGCCAGCAGCGCCCGACTGAGCTCCTACAATGAGCAGTTCTTC. The chain couples TRBV9 to TRBJ2-1, with unresolved D. Germline V CDR1 and CDR2: SGDLS, YYNGEE. CDR3 length equals 15 residues. Trimming shortened V by 3 bases and J by 0 bases, and 10 bases separated the two germline ends.

In regard to this clone: Other DNA sequences in this sample translate to the same CDR3. The genes are TRBV28 and TRBJ1-5; 11 bases fit TRBD1. This CDR3 is built from 15 residues. Looked up from germline, CDR1 is MDHEN and CDR2 is SYDVKM. Losses at the gene ends were 5 bases for V and 6 bases for J; bases not matched to a gene: 6. The CDR3 reads CASSRGQGAVQPQHF. The CDR3 DNA reads as TGTGCCAGCAGTCGCGGACAGGGGGCTGTTCAGCCCCAGCATTTT.

J is TRBJ1-5 and V is TRBV10-2; 7 bases map to TRBD1. CDR1 WSHSY and CDR2 SAAADI come from the germline V gene. With 7 bases clipped from V and 0 bases from J, the junction kept 3 bases outside the gene matches. This CDR3 comprises 14 residues. CDR3 residues: CASTDRSSNQPQHF. The CDR3 DNA sequence: TGCGCCAGCACGGACAGGAGTAGCAATCAGCCCCAGCATTTT.

V usage is TRBV18 and J usage is TRBJ1-1, with D hard to call. With 3 bases removed from V and 9 bases from J, the gap between germline ends came to 14 bases. The CDR3 is made up of 13 amino acids. From germline, CDR1 is KGHSH and CDR2 LQKENI. For the CDR3, the DNA is TGTGCCAGCTCACCCCAGACATCCACGCAAGCTTTCTTT. Protein product: CASSPQTSTQAFF.

Remarks on this clone: The junction shows a germline mismatch at one end, possibly a read error. The V call is TRBV7-7, the J call TRBJ2-3; 9 bases agree with TRBD1. Germline CDR1 is SSHAT and CDR2 is FNYEAQ (reference sequence). The CDR3 consists of 15 residues. The CDR3: CASSLGTGSTDTQYF. The DNA for the CDR3 is TGTGCTAGCAGCTTAGGGACAGGGTCCACAGATACGCAGTATTTT.